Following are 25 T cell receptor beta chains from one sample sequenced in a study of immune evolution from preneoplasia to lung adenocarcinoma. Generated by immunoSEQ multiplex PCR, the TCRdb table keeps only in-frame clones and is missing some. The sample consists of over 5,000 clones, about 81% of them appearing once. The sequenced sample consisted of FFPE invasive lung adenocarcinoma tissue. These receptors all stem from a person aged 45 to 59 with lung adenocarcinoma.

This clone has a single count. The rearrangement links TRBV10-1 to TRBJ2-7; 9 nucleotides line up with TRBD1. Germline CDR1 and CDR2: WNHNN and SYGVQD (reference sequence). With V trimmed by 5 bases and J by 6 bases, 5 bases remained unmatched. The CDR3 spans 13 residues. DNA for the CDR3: TGCGCCAGCAGTCCGGACAGGGGCCGCGAGCAGTACTTC. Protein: CASSPDRGREQYF.

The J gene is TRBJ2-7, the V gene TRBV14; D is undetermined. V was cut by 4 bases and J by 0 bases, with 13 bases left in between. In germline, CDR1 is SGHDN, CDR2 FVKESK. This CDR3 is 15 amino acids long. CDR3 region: CASSPAGRISYEQYF. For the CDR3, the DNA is TGTGCCAGCAGCCCCGCAGGCAGGATCTCCTACGAGCAGTACTTC.

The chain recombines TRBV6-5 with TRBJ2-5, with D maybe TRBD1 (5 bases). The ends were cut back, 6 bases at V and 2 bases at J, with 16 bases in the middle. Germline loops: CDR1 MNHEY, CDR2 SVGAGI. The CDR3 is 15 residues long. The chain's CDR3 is CASRPLWGEQETQYF. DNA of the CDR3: TGTGCCAGCAGACCCCTTTGGGGCGAGCAAGAGACCCAGTACTTC.

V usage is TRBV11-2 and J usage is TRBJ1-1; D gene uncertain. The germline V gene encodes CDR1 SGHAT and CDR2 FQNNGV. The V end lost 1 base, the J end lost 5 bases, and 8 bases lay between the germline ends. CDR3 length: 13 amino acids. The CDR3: CASSLVVITEAFF. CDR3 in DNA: TGTGCCAGCAGCTTAGTGGTAATAACTGAAGCTTTCTTT.

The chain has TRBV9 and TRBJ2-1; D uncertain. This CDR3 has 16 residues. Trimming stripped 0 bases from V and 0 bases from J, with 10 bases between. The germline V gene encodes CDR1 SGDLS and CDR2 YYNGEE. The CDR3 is CASSVGSRSSYNEQFF. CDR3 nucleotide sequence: TGTGCCAGCAGCGTAGGATCCCGGAGCTCCTACAATGAGCAGTTCTTC.

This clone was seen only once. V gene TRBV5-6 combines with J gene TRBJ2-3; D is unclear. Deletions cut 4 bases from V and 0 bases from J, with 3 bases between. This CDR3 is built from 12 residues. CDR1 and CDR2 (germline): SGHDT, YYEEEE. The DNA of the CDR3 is TGTGCCAGCAGCGCAAGCACAGATACGCAGTATTTT. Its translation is CASSASTDTQYF.

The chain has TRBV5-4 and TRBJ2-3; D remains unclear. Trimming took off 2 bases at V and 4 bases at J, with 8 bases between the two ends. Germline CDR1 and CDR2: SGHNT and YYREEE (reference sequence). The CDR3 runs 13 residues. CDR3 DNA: TGTGCCAGCAGCTTTGACACGTCAGATACGCAGTATTTT. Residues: CASSFDTSDTQYF.

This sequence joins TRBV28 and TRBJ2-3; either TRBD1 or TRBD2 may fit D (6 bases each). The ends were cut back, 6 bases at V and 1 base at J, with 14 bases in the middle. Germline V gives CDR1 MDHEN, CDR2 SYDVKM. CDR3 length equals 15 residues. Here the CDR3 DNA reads TGTGCCAGCAGAGGGGGGACCGTCGGCACAGATACGCAGTATTTT. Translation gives CASRGGTVGTDTQYF.

The CDR3 nucleotides are TGTGCCAGCAGGCCAACTCCGCGACAGGGGGCTTCGTCCGGGGAGCTGTTTTTT. Translated, it gives CASRPTPRQGASSGELFF. The chain carries TRBV14 and TRBJ2-2; 10 nucleotides line up with TRBD1. Trimming took 6 bases from V and 6 from J; bases not matched to a gene: 16. CDR3 length: 18 residues. Germline lookup yields CDR1 SGHDN and CDR2 FVKESK.

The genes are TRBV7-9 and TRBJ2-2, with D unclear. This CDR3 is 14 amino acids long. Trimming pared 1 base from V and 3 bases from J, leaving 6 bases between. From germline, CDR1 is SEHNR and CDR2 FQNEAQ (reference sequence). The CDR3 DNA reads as TGTGCCAGCAGCTTAGACGGGTACACCGGGGAGCTGTTTTTT. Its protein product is CASSLDGYTGELFF.

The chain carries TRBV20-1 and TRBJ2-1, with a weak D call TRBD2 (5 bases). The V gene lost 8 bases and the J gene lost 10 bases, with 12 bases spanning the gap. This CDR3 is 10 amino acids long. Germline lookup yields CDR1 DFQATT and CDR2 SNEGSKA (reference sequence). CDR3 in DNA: TGCAGTACCACAAAGCGGGAGCAGTTCTTC. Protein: CSTTKREQFF.

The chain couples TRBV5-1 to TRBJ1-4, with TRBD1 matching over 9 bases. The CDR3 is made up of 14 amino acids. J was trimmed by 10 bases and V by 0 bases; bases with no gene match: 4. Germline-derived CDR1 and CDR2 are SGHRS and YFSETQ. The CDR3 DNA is TGCGCCAGCAGCTTGGGGGACAGGGACGGAAAACTGTTTTTT. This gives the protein CASSLGDRDGKLFF.

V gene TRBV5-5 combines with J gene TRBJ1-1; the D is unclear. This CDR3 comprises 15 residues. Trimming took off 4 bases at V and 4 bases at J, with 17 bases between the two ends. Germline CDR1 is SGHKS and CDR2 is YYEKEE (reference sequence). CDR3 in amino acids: CASSPSARFSTEAFF. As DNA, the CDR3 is TGTGCCAGCAGCCCCTCGGCCAGGTTCAGCACTGAAGCTTTCTTT.

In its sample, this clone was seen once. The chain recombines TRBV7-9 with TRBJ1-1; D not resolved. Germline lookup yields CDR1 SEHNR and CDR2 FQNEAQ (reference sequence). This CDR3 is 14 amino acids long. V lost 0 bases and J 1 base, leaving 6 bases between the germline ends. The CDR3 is CASSLAEGNTEAFF. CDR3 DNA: TGTGCCAGCAGCTTAGCGGAGGGGAACACTGAAGCTTTCTTT.

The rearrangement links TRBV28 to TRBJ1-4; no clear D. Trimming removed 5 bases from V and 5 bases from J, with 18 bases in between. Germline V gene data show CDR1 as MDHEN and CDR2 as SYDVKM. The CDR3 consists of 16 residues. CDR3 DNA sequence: TGTGCCAGCAGTCGCGGTCGGGGTAAAACGAATGAAAAACTGTTTTTT. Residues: CASSRGRGKTNEKLFF.

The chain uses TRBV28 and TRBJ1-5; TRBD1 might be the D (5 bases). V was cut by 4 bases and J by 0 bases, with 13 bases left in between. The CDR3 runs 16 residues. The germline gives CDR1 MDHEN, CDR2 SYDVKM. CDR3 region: CASSSSQARSNQPQHF. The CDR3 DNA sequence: TGTGCCAGCAGTTCATCACAGGCACGTAGCAATCAGCCCCAGCATTTT.

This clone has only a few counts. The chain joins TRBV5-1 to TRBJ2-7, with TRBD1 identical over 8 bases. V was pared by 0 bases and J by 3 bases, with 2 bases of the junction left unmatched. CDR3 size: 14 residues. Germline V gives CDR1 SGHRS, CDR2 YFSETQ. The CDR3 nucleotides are TGCGCCAGCAGCTTGGCAACAGGGGGCTACGAGCAGTACTTC. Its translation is CASSLATGGYEQYF. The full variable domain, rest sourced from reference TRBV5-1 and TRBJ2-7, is KAGVTQTPRYLIKTRGQQVTLSCSPISGHRSVSWYQQTPGQGLQFLFEYFSETQRNKGNFPGRFSGRQFSNSRSEMNVSTLELGDSALYLCASSLATGGYEQYFGPGTRLTVT.

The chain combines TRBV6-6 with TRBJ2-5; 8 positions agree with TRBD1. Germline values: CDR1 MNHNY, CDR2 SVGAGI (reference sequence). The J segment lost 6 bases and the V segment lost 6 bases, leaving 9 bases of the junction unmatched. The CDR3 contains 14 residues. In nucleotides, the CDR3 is TGTGCCAGCAGGGACAGGGAAGTCGGAAAGACCCAGTACTTC. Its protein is CASRDREVGKTQYF.

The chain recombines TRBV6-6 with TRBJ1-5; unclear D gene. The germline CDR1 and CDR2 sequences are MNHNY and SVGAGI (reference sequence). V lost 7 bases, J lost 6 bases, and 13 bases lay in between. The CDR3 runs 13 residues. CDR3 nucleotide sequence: TGTGCCAGCACCGTCCGTGCCGGTCAGCCCCAGCATTTT. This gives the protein CASTVRAGQPQHF.

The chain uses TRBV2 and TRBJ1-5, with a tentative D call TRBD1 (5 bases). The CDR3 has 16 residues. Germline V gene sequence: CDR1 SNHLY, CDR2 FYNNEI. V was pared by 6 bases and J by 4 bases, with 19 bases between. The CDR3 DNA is TGTGCCAGCAGGGGCTGGGGGAGAGATGGTAATCAGCCCCAGCATTTT. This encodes CASRGWGRDGNQPQHF.

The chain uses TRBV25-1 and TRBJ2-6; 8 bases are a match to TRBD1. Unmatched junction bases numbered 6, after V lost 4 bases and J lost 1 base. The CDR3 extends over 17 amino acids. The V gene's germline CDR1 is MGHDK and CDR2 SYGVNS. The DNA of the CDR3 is TGTGCCAGCAGTGTGGACAGGGTTAGTTCTGGGGCCAACGTCCTGACTTTC. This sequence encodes CASSVDRVSSGANVLTF. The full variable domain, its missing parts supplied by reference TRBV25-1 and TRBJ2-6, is EADIYQTPRYLVIGTGKKITLECSQTMGHDKMYWYQQDPGMELHLIHYSYGVNSTEKGDLSSESTVSRIRTEHFPLTLESARPSHTSQYLCASSVDRVSSGANVLTFGAGSRLTVL.

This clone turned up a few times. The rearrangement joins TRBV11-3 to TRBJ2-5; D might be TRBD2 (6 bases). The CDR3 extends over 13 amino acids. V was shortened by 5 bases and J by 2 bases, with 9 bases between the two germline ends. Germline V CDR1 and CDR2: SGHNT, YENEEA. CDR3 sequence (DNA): TGTGCCAGCAGCCCGGGGACTCAAGAGACCCAGTACTTC. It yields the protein CASSPGTQETQYF.

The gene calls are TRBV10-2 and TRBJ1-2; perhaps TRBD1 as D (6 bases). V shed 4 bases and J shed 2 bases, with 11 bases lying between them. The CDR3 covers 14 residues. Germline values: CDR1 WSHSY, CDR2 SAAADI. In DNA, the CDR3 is TGCGCCAGCAGTGCGTCCGGGACAAACTATGGCTACACCTTC. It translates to CASSASGTNYGYTF.

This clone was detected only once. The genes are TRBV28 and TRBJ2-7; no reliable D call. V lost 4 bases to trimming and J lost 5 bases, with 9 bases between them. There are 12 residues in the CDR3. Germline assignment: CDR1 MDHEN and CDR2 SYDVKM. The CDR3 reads CASSSSYDEQYF. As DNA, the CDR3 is TGTGCCAGCAGTTCATCGTATGACGAGCAGTACTTC.

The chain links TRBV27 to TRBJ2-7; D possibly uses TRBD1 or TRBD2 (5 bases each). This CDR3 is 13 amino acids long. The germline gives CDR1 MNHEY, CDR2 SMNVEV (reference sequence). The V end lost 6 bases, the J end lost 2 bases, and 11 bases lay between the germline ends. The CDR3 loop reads CASRRQGPYEQYF. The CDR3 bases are TGTGCCAGCAGACGGCAGGGACCCTACGAGCAGTACTTC.